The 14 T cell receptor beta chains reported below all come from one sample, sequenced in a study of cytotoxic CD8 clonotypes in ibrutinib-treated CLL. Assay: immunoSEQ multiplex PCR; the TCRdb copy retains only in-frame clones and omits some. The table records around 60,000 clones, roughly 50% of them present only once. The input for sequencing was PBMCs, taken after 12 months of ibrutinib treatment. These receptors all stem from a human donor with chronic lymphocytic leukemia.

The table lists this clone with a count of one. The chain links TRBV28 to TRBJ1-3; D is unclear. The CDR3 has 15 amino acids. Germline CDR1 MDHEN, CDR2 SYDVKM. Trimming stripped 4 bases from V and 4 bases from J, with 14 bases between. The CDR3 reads CASSSYSPAGNTIYF. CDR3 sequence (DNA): TGTGCCAGCAGTTCTTACTCCCCTGCCGGAAACACCATATATTTT.

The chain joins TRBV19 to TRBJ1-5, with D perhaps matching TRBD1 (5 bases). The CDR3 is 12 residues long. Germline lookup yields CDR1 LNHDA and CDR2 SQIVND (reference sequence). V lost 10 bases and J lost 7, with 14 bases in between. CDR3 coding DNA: TGTGCCACTGGGGCCCCTTCCCAGCCCCAGCATTTT. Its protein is CATGAPSQPQHF.

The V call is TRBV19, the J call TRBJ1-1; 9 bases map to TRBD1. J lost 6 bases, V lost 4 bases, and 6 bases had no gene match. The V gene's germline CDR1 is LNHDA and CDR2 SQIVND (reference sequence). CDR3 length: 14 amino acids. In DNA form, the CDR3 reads TGTGCCAGTAGTACCACAGGGGGCATGGCTGAAGCTTTCTTT. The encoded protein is CASSTTGGMAEAFF.

The DNA of the CDR3 is TGTGCCAGCAGGGCTCCGGGACATCCTAATGAAAAACTGTTTTTT. This gives the protein CASRAPGHPNEKLFF. The chain couples TRBV25-1 to TRBJ1-4; maybe TRBD1 (6 bases). The ends were cut back, 6 bases at V and 3 bases at J, with 14 bases in the middle. CDR3 size: 15 residues. CDR1 is MGHDK and CDR2 is SYGVNS in the germline V gene. The variable domain in full, completed from reference TRBV25-1 and TRBJ1-4, reads EADIYQTPRYLVIGTGKKITLECSQTMGHDKMYWYQQDPGMELHLIHYSYGVNSTEKGDLSSESTVSRIRTEHFPLTLESARPSHTSQYLCASRAPGHPNEKLFFGSGTQLSVL.

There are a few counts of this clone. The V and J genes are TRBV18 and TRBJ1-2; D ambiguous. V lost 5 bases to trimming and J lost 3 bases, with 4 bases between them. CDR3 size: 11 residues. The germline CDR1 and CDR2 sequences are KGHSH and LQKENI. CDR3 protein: CASSLDYGYTF. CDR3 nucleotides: TGTGCCAGCTCATTAGACTATGGCTACACCTTC.

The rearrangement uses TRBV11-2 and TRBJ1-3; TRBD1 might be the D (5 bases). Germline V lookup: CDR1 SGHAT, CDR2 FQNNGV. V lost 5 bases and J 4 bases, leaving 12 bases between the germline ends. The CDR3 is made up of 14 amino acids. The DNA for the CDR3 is TGTGCCAGCAGCCCTCCAGGGTTAGGAAACACCATATATTTT. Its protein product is CASSPPGLGNTIYF.

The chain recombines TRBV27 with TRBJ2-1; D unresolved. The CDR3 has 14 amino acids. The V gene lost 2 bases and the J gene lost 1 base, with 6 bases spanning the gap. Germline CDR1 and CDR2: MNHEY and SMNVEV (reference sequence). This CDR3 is CASSLLQSYNEQFF. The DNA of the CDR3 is TGTGCCAGCAGTTTACTCCAGTCCTACAATGAGCAGTTCTTC.

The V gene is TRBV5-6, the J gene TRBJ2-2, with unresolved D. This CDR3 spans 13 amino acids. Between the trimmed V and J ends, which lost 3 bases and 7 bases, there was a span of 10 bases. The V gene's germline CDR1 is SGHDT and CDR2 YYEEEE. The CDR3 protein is CASSSTGGGELFF. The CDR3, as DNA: TGTGCCAGCAGCTCCACGGGTGGCGGGGAGCTGTTTTTT.

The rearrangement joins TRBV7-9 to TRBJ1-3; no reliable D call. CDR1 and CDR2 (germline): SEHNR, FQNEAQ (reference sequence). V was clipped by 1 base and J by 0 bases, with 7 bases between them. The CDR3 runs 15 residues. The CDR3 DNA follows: TGTGCCAGCAGCTTAGACATGCACTCTGGAAACACCATATATTTT. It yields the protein CASSLDMHSGNTIYF.

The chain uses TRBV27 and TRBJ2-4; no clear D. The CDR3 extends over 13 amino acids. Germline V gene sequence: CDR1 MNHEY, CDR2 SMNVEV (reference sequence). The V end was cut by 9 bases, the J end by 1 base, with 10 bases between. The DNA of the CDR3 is TGTGCCAGACTGGACGGGGCCAAAAACATTCAGTACTTC. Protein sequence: CARLDGAKNIQYF.

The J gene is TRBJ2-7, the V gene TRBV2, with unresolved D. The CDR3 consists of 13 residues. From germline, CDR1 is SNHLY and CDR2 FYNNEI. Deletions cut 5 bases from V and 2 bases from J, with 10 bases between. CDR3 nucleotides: TGTGCCAGCAGTAGTCAGGAGACCTACGAGCAGTACGTC. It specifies CASSSQETYEQYV.

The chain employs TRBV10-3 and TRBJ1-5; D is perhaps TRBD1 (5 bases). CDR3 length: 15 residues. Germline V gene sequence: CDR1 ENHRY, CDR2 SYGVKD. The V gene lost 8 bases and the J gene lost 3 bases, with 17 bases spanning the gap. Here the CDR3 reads CAIREGLDPNQPQHF. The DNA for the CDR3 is TGTGCCATCCGGGAGGGGCTAGACCCCAATCAGCCCCAGCATTTT.

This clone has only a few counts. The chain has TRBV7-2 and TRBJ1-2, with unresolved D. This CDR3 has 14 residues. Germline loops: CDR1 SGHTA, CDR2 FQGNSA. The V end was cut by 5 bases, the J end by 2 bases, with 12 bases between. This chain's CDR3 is CASSPTPRNYGYTF. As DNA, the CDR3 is TGTGCCAGCAGCCCCACTCCAAGGAACTATGGCTACACCTTC.

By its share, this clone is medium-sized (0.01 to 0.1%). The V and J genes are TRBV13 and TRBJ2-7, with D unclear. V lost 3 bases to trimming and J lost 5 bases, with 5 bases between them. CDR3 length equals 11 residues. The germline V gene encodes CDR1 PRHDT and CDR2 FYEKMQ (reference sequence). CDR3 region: CASSLLHEQYF. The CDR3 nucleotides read TGTGCCAGCAGCTTGCTCCACGAGCAGTACTTC.